This TCR beta chain was obtained from a study of blood T cell repertoires in COVID-19. About the study: Acute and convalescent COVID-19 specimens originated in the United States, Italy and Spain. PBMCs, B-cell-depleted T cells, or T cells provided the cDNA or gDNA that made up the material.

Original data processing: Amplification with reference gene primers provided the estimates of nucleated cell counts. Libraries were prepared by immunoSEQ multiplex PCR; TCRdb keeps only in-frame clonotypes and omits some of them. V, J and clone size are those of that table, while D and trimming were read from the DNA. The repertoire consists of approximately 120,000 clones, with roughly 90% occurring once and the leading ten covering approximately 20%. From germline, CDR1 is MNHEY and CDR2 SVGAGI. The CDR3 consists of 14 residues. Trimming cost V 5 bases and J 3 bases; bases outside gene matches: 7. Sequencing was performed on peripheral blood. The TCR was taken from a human donor with acute or convalescent COVID-19. The donor label of this sample is uncertain. The chain has TRBV6-5 and TRBJ2-7; the match to TRBD2 covers 7 bases. The CDR3 is CASSRQRGRYEQYF. The CDR3 DNA reads TGTGCCAGCAGTCGACAGCGGGGACGCTACGAGCAGTACTTC.